A single T cell receptor beta chain is shown here with its context. The sample belongs to a study of memory B cells and T cells in multiple sclerosis. This CDR3 is 17 amino acids long. V was shortened by 0 bases and J by 4 bases, with 17 bases between the two germline ends. The V gene's germline CDR1 is SGHDN and CDR2 FVKESK. Sequencing was performed with immunoSEQ multiplex PCR; in TCRdb, only in-frame clones are kept and a portion is missing. The sample has 12,000 to 15,000 clones, 60% to 80% seen once. Sequencing was carried out using memory (CD45RO+) CD4+ T cells from blood. The chain combines TRBV14 with TRBJ2-3; D possibly corresponds to TRBD2 (5 bases). The TCR was taken from a human donor with multiple sclerosis. The CDR3: CASSQDPGLIVPDTQYF. The CDR3 nucleotides read TGTGCCAGCAGCCAAGATCCCGGACTCATAGTTCCAGATACGCAGTATTTT.